These 21 T cell receptor beta chains were all obtained from the same sample, sequenced in a study of T cell responses to AZD1222 COVID-19 vaccine. Measured with immunoSEQ multiplex PCR; TCRdb has only the in-frame clones, and not every one. Altogether 100,000 to 150,000 clones are present, 80% to 90% being singletons, with the ten largest covering about 5.6%. The sequencing used peripheral blood, collected on day 0 of AZD1222 vaccination. The receptors here all came from an adult in good health.

The genes are TRBV7-2 and TRBJ2-1; 7 nucleotides agree with TRBD2. There are 14 residues in the CDR3. V gave up 8 bases and J gave up 4 bases; unmatched junction bases: 8. Looked up from germline, CDR1 is SGHTA and CDR2 is FQGNSA. The CDR3 DNA is TGTGCCAGCGGCGGCGGGGGTCAATACAATGAGCAGTTCTTC. Protein product: CASGGGGQYNEQFF.

The chain combines TRBV18 with TRBJ2-7, with a tentative D call TRBD2 (5 bases). The germline gives CDR1 KGHSH, CDR2 LQKENI. The CDR3 totals 12 residues. Deletions cut 6 bases from V and 7 bases from J, with 13 bases between. The CDR3 nucleotides are TGTGCCAGCTCGATGGGGAGACTAGAGCAGTACTTC. Residues: CASSMGRLEQYF.

V is TRBV7-2 and J is TRBJ2-7; D call uncertain. The length of the CDR3 is 13 residues. The V end lost 5 bases, the J end lost 0 bases, and 8 bases lay between the germline ends. Germline CDR1 reads SGHTA; CDR2 reads FQGNSA. CDR3 region: CASSAVSSYEQYF. The CDR3, as DNA: TGTGCCAGCAGCGCGGTGAGCTCCTACGAGCAGTACTTC.

J is TRBJ2-7 and V is TRBV5-4, with D possibly being TRBD2 (5 bases). CDR3 length: 15 amino acids. The germline V and J ends were trimmed by 5 bases and 7 bases, with 22 bases remaining between them. The V gene's germline CDR1 is SGHNT and CDR2 YYREEE (reference sequence). The CDR3 spells CASSRGRDDLLEQYF. The CDR3 DNA follows: TGTGCCAGCAGTCGAGGACGGGATGATCTCTTAGAGCAGTACTTC. The full variable domain, rest sourced from reference TRBV5-4 and TRBJ2-7, is ETGVTQSPTHLIKTRGQQVTLRCSSQSGHNTVSWYQQALGQGPQFIFQYYREEENGRGNFPPRFSGLQFPNYSSELNVNALELDDSALYLCASSRGRDDLLEQYFGPGTRLTVT.

The chain carries TRBV27 and TRBJ2-1; no clear D. From germline, CDR1 is MNHEY and CDR2 SMNVEV (reference sequence). The CDR3 runs 16 residues. The V and J ends lost 2 bases and 0 bases respectively, with 11 bases between them. As DNA, the CDR3 is TGTGCCAGCAGTTTAGTAGCAGGTCCCTCCTACAATGAGCAGTTCTTC. Residues: CASSLVAGPSYNEQFF.

CDR3 region: CASRGKSSGSFNEQFF. The CDR3 coding sequence is TGTGCCAGCAGGGGCAAATCTAGCGGGAGTTTCAATGAGCAGTTCTTC. This chain links TRBV5-6 with TRBJ2-1; 10 nucleotides line up with TRBD2. V lost 5 bases, J lost 6 bases, and 11 bases stayed unmatched. Looked up from germline, CDR1 is SGHDT and CDR2 is YYEEEE. The CDR3 extends over 16 amino acids.

The chain links TRBV30 to TRBJ2-5; D might be TRBD1 (6 bases). Trimming left V 8 bases short and J 1 base short, with 17 bases between. The V gene's germline CDR1 is GTSNPN and CDR2 SVGIG (reference sequence). The CDR3 runs to 14 residues. The CDR3 DNA reads TGTGCCGGGACGACAGGTCCGATCCAAGAGACCCAGTACTTC. Translating gives CAGTTGPIQETQYF. The full variable domain, completed using reference TRBV30 and TRBJ2-5, is SQTIHQWPATLVQPVGSPLSLECTVEGTSNPNLYWYRQAAGRGLQLLFYSVGIGQISSEVPQNLSASRPQDRQFILSSKKLLLSDSGFYLCAGTTGPIQETQYFGPGTRLLVL.

The rearrangement links TRBV6-1 to TRBJ1-1; weak D call: TRBD1 (5 bases). CDR3 length equals 15 residues. The V end lost 3 bases, the J end lost 4 bases, and 15 bases lay between the germline ends. Germline lookup yields CDR1 MNHNS and CDR2 SASEGT. CDR3 in amino acids: CASSEAPRDGTEAFF. The CDR3 DNA reads TGTGCCAGCAGTGAGGCCCCGAGGGACGGCACTGAAGCTTTCTTT.

This sequence joins TRBV6-6 and TRBJ1-4, with 7 bases identical to TRBD1. The CDR3 contains 13 residues. The ends lost 5 bases at V and 5 bases at J; junction bases unmatched: 2. The germline CDR1 and CDR2 sequences are MNHNY and SVGAGI (reference sequence). For the CDR3, the DNA is TGTGCCAGCAGTGGCAGGGGGAATGAAAAACTGTTTTTT. It codes for CASSGRGNEKLFF.

This clone was counted between two and nine times. The V call is TRBV11-2, the J call TRBJ2-1; tentative D call: TRBD2 (6 bases). The germline V and J ends were trimmed by 5 bases and 5 bases, with 19 bases remaining between them. CDR1 and CDR2 from the germline V gene are SGHAT and FQNNGV. This CDR3 is 16 amino acids long. CDR3 DNA sequence: TGTGCCAGCAGCCCCCAGGTTGGAGGGTCCAACAATGAGCAGTTCTTC. As protein: CASSPQVGGSNNEQFF.

The chain uses TRBV6-5 and TRBJ1-6, with D hard to call. Germline V gene sequence: CDR1 MNHEY, CDR2 SVGAGI. The CDR3 loop spans 16 amino acids. V gave up 2 bases and J gave up 9 bases, with 17 bases separating them. The CDR3 here is CASSYGGRIRGSPLHF. The CDR3 bases are TGTGCCAGCAGTTACGGTGGGCGGATTCGGGGTTCACCCCTCCACTTT.

The CDR3 region has the DNA TGTGCCAGTAGTGGCCCGGGACAAGAGACCCAGTACTTC. This encodes CASSGPGQETQYF. This chain links TRBV19 with TRBJ2-5, with TRBD2 as a possible D gene (5 bases). This CDR3 spans 13 amino acids. The germline V gene encodes CDR1 LNHDA and CDR2 SQIVND (reference sequence). The germline V and J ends were trimmed by 5 bases and 2 bases, with 9 bases remaining between them. The full variable domain, completed using reference TRBV19 and TRBJ2-5, is DGGITQSPKYLFRKEGQNVTLSCEQNLNHDAMYWYRQDPGQGLRLIYYSQIVNDFQKGDIAEGYSVSREKKESFPLTVTSAQKNPTAFYLCASSGPGQETQYFGPGTRLLVL.

The chain has TRBV10-1 and TRBJ1-4; the D is unclear. The V gene's germline CDR1 is WNHNN and CDR2 SYGVQD (reference sequence). The V end was cut by 0 bases, the J end by 8 bases, with 13 bases between. The CDR3 covers 15 residues. CDR3 DNA: TGCGCCAGCAGTGAGTCGACCGGCCGAGGCGAAAAACTGTTTTTT. Protein sequence: CASSESTGRGEKLFF.

V usage is TRBV7-9 and J usage is TRBJ1-1, with 8 bases that match TRBD1. Looked up from germline, CDR1 is SEHNR and CDR2 is FQNEAQ (reference sequence). The CDR3 has 15 residues. Unmatched junction bases numbered 12, after V lost 9 bases and J lost 3 bases. CDR3 nucleotide sequence: TGTGCCAGTTCCGCAGGGGGCGCGGAAGACACTGAAGCTTTCTTT. It codes for CASSAGGAEDTEAFF.

In this sample, this clone turned up once. V is TRBV10-3 and J is TRBJ2-1, with 14 nucleotides matching TRBD2. Germline assignment: CDR1 ENHRY and CDR2 SYGVKD. CDR3 length: 15 amino acids. Trimming took 7 bases from V and 6 from J; bases not matched to a gene: 5. CDR3 sequence: CAITATSGRANEQFF. DNA of the CDR3: TGTGCCATCACCGCGACTAGCGGGAGGGCCAATGAGCAGTTCTTC.

The chain combines TRBV19 with TRBJ2-3; the D gene is possibly TRBD2 (5 bases). This CDR3 region has 14 residues. The V gene's germline CDR1 is LNHDA and CDR2 SQIVND (reference sequence). Trimming cost V 4 bases and J 2 bases, with 10 bases left between them. CDR3 DNA sequence: TGTGCCAGTAGTAAAGGACTGGACACAGATACGCAGTATTTT. This codes for CASSKGLDTDTQYF.

J is TRBJ2-3 and V is TRBV30, with D uncertain. There are 12 residues in the CDR3. Trimming shortened V by 4 bases and J by 6 bases, and 11 bases separated the two germline ends. CDR1 is GTSNPN, CDR2 SVGIG, per germline (reference sequence). CDR3 protein: CAWNVNGDTQYF. In nucleotides, the CDR3 is TGTGCCTGGAACGTGAATGGGGATACGCAGTATTTT.

The rearrangement joins TRBV2 to TRBJ1-3, with 7 bases identical to TRBD1. Germline CDR1 and CDR2: SNHLY and FYNNEI. V lost 8 bases, J lost 0 bases, and 4 bases stayed unmatched. CDR3 size: 14 residues. The CDR3 reads CASGGQISGNTIYF. The CDR3 nucleotides read TGTGCCAGCGGGGGACAGATCTCTGGAAACACCATATATTTT.

J is TRBJ1-4 and V is TRBV6-5; D gene uncertain. V was trimmed by 2 bases and J by 0 bases, leaving 10 bases between them. Per the germline V gene, CDR1 is MNHEY and CDR2 is SVGAGI. The CDR3 sequence is 16 residues long. The DNA of the CDR3 is TGTGCCAGCAGTTACCTCACGGATGCAACTAATGAAAAACTGTTTTTT. Encoded protein: CASSYLTDATNEKLFF.

The rearrangement uses TRBV5-1 and TRBJ2-2; D is undetermined. Trimming left V 2 bases short and J 2 bases short, with 10 bases between. Germline V gene data show CDR1 as SGHRS and CDR2 as YFSETQ. CDR3 size: 15 residues. The CDR3 loop reads CASSLPGRNTGELFF. In DNA, the CDR3 is TGCGCCAGCAGCTTACCAGGACGCAACACCGGGGAGCTGTTTTTT.

This clone was detected once. V gene TRBV15 combines with J gene TRBJ2-7; 8 nucleotides match TRBD1. After removal of 9 bases from V and 2 bases from J, the junction contained 6 bases not matched to a gene. CDR3 size: 13 residues. Germline V gene lookup returns CDR1 LNHNV and CDR2 YYDKDF (reference sequence). Written as DNA, the CDR3 is TGTGCCACAAGCCGGGACAGGACCTACGAGCAGTACTTC. This gives the protein CATSRDRTYEQYF.